A single sample gave rise to the 25 T cell receptor beta chains below, sequenced in a study of CD8 T cells in Susac syndrome (dated by TCRdb to the late 2010s). The method was the immunoSEQ multiplex PCR assay. RNA was extracted using the RNeasy kit, and roughly 0.45 to 1 microgram was reverse transcribed with random hexamers. In TCRdb, the public reads were trimmed at Q25 with fastp and aligned with MiXCR, with productive beta chains retained. Identical CDR3 protein sequences are pooled into one entry, listed with their most common genes and DNA. The sample includes 200,000 to 250,000 distinct CDR3 sequences, with over 90% observed a single time. Of the sample, 0.15% falls within the top ten clones. Sequenced: CD4+ T cells from PBMCs. These receptors were obtained from a human donor with Susac syndrome.

This chain uses TRBV7-9 with TRBJ1-5, with TRBD1 identical over 9 bases. The CDR3 extends over 17 amino acids. The germline V gene encodes CDR1 SEHNR and CDR2 FQNEAQ (reference sequence). With V trimmed by 4 bases and J by 0 bases, 7 bases remained unmatched. The CDR3 protein is CASSSGRTGDSNQPQHF. DNA for the CDR3: TGTGCCAGCAGCTCAGGAAGGACAGGGGATAGCAATCAGCCCCAGCATTTT.

The chain links TRBV6-2 or TRBV6-3 to TRBJ2-1; D is possibly TRBD2 (6 bases). This CDR3 has 12 amino acids. Trimming left V 6 bases short and J 9 bases short, with 12 bases between. The germline V gene encodes CDR1 MNHEY and CDR2 SVGEGT. CDR3 nucleotides: TGTGCCAGCAGACTCCCGGAGGGTGAGCAGTTCTTC. It translates to CASRLPEGEQFF.

The chain is built from TRBV5-5 and TRBJ2-1; D is uncertain. Germline V CDR1 and CDR2: SGHKS, YYEKEE (reference sequence). The CDR3 extends over 14 amino acids. V lost 6 bases to trimming and J lost 9 bases, with 19 bases between them. The chain's CDR3 is CASILAPSDAEQFF. Here the CDR3 DNA reads TGTGCCAGCATTCTGGCCCCATCGGATGCTGAGCAGTTCTTC.

The CDR3 nucleotides are TGTGCCAGCAGAACGCAACGCGGGACAGTCGTCGGGGAGACCCAGTACTTC. This sequence encodes CASRTQRGTVVGETQYF. The chain recombines TRBV28 with TRBJ2-5; tentative D call: TRBD1 (7 bases). V was cut by 6 bases and J by 5 bases, with 25 bases left in between. The CDR3 spans 17 residues. CDR1 is MDHEN and CDR2 is SYDVKM in the germline V gene. The whole variable domain, remainder taken from reference TRBV28 and TRBJ2-5, is DVKVTQSSRYLVKRTGEKVFLECVQDMDHENMFWYRQDPGLGLRLIYFSYDVKMKEKGDIPEGYSVSREKKERFSLILESASTNQTSMYLCASRTQRGTVVGETQYFGPGTRLLVL.

The chain uses TRBV30 and TRBJ1-2; D unresolved. The CDR3 extends over 14 amino acids. V lost 0 bases to trimming and J lost 4 bases, with 12 bases between them. Germline CDR1 GTSNPN, CDR2 SVGIG (reference sequence). CDR3 amino acids: CAWSVEIQPYGYTF. In nucleotides, the CDR3 is TGTGCCTGGAGTGTTGAGATCCAGCCCTATGGCTACACCTTC.

The gene calls are TRBV6-2 or TRBV6-3 and TRBJ2-7; D is undetermined. Germline CDR1 reads MNHEY; CDR2 reads SVGEGT. The CDR3 is 16 residues long. V dropped 0 bases and J dropped 2 bases, with 14 bases sitting between them. Written as DNA, the CDR3 is TGTGCCAGCAGTTACTCCCCCCGGACGGTCACCTACGAGCAGTACTTC. The encoded protein is CASSYSPRTVTYEQYF.

This clonotype was seen only once. The chain recombines TRBV7-3 with TRBJ1-6; 8 bases fit TRBD1. The CDR3 length is 15 residues. Germline V gives CDR1 SGHTA, CDR2 FQGTGA. The V segment lost 5 bases and the J segment 10 bases; nucleotides outside the gene matches: 10. DNA of the CDR3: TGTGCCAGCAGCCTCTCCCCAGGGGGCCAATCACCCCTCCACTTT. It specifies CASSLSPGGQSPLHF.

The chain links TRBV9 to TRBJ2-1, with D tentatively TRBD1 (6 bases). The CDR3 consists of 15 residues. V lost 0 bases and J 3 bases, leaving 10 bases between the germline ends. CDR1 SGDLS and CDR2 YYNGEE come from the germline V gene. CDR3 nucleotide sequence: TGTGCCAGCAGCGTAGTTGCACAGGGCTACAATGAGCAGTTCTTC. It specifies CASSVVAQGYNEQFF.

J is TRBJ2-6 and V is TRBV19; 8 bases match TRBD1. Germline V CDR1 and CDR2: LNHDA, SQIVND (reference sequence). Trimming cost V 4 bases and J 12 bases; bases outside gene matches: 5. The CDR3 is made up of 13 amino acids. CDR3 DNA sequence: TGTGCCAGTAGTAACGGACAGGGCCCCGTCCTGACTTTC. Its translation is CASSNGQGPVLTF.

The rearrangement uses TRBV9 and TRBJ2-3; D not certain. The V end was cut by 4 bases, the J end by 4 bases, with 19 bases between. The CDR3 runs 16 residues. CDR1 and CDR2 from the germline V gene are SGDLS and YYNGEE. CDR3 sequence reads: CASSPVGFDGADTQYF. The CDR3 DNA sequence: TGTGCCAGCAGCCCGGTGGGGTTTGATGGGGCAGATACGCAGTATTTT. The complete variable domain, with remaining parts taken from reference TRBV9 and TRBJ2-3, reads DSGVTQTPKHLITATGQRVTLRCSPRSGDLSVYWYQQSLDQGLQFLIQYYNGEERAKGNILERFSAQQFPDLHSELNLSSLELGDSALYFCASSPVGFDGADTQYFGPGTRLTVL.

This clonotype was counted between two and nine times. The V and J genes are TRBV7-8 and TRBJ2-2; possibly TRBD1 or TRBD2 for D (5 bases each). Trimming shortened V by 3 bases and J by 5 bases, and 7 bases separated the two germline ends. The CDR3 is 13 amino acids. Germline values: CDR1 SGHVS, CDR2 FQNEAQ. This chain's CDR3 is CASSLRGTGELFF. The CDR3 DNA reads as TGTGCCAGCAGCTTGAGGGGAACCGGGGAGCTGTTTTTT.

The rearrangement uses TRBV19 and TRBJ2-3; TRBD2 aligns across 10 bases. CDR1 is LNHDA, CDR2 SQIVND, per germline (reference sequence). CDR3 length: 15 residues. Trimming removed 3 bases from V and 0 bases from J; junction bases left unmatched: 0. CDR3 in DNA: TGTGCCAGTAGTATGACTAGCGGGAGCACAGATACGCAGTATTTT. As protein: CASSMTSGSTDTQYF. Full variable domain (remainder filled in from reference TRBV19 and TRBJ2-3): DGGITQSPKYLFRKEGQNVTLSCEQNLNHDAMYWYRQDPGQGLRLIYYSQIVNDFQKGDIAEGYSVSREKKESFPLTVTSAQKNPTAFYLCASSMTSGSTDTQYFGPGTRLTVL.

The chain links TRBV6-5 to TRBJ2-4; perhaps TRBD1 as D (6 bases). This CDR3 is 16 amino acids long. Germline lookup yields CDR1 MNHEY and CDR2 SVGAGI. The V gene lost 2 bases and the J gene lost 1 base, with 12 bases spanning the gap. The chain's CDR3 is CASSYEGVGAKNIQYF. CDR3 nucleotide sequence: TGTGCCAGCAGTTACGAGGGGGTTGGGGCCAAAAACATTCAGTACTTC.

This clonotype was observed a single time. This sequence joins TRBV3-1 and TRBJ2-1; 10 bases are shared with TRBD2. Trimming at V came to 4 bases and at J to 9 bases, leaving 9 bases not matched to a gene. This CDR3 spans 15 amino acids. The germline V gene encodes CDR1 LGHDT and CDR2 YNNKEL (reference sequence). This CDR3 reads CASSRGTSEVSEQFF. The CDR3 DNA is TGTGCCAGCAGCCGGGGGACTAGCGAAGTCTCTGAGCAGTTCTTC.

The J gene is TRBJ1-6, the V gene TRBV6-1, with no clear D. Germline CDR1 reads MNHNS; CDR2 reads SASEGT. The CDR3 sequence is 16 residues long. V dropped 5 bases and J dropped 2 bases, with 13 bases sitting between them. CDR3 sequence (DNA): TGTGCCAGCAGTCCAGGCGGAACGGCCTATAATTCACCCCTCCACTTT. This encodes CASSPGGTAYNSPLHF.

The chain recombines TRBV3-1 with TRBJ1-1; D gene ambiguous. The CDR3 sequence is 13 residues long. CDR1 and CDR2 from the germline V gene are LGHDT and YNNKEL (reference sequence). V lost 3 bases to trimming and J lost 1 base, with 6 bases between them. The CDR3: CASSHGANTEAFF. In DNA, the CDR3 is TGTGCCAGCAGCCACGGAGCGAACACTGAAGCTTTCTTT.

This clonotype was counted once. This chain uses TRBV7-8 with TRBJ1-4, with 9 bases fitting TRBD1. Germline CDR1 is SGHVS and CDR2 is FQNEAQ. The CDR3 runs to 16 residues. V was clipped by 6 bases and J by 3 bases; unmatched bases: 8. The CDR3: CASRPNRGPANEKLFF. In DNA, the CDR3 is TGTGCCAGCAGGCCAAACAGGGGGCCGGCTAATGAAAAACTGTTTTTT. Using reference TRBV7-8 and TRBJ1-4 for the parts outside the CDR3, the full variable domain is GAGVSQSPRYKVAKRGQDVALRCDPISGHVSLFWYQQALGQGPEFLTYFQNEAQLDKSGLPSDRFFAERPEGSVSTLKIQRTQQEDSAVYLCASRPNRGPANEKLFFGSGTQLSVL.

The rearrangement joins TRBV20-1 to TRBJ2-1; possible D gene TRBD1, 6 bases. V lost 7 bases to trimming and J lost 4 bases, with 11 bases between them. There are 12 residues in the CDR3. Germline loops: CDR1 DFQATT, CDR2 SNEGSKA (reference sequence). In nucleotides, the CDR3 is TGCAGTGGAAACGGACAGTACAATGAGCAGTTCTTC. This gives the protein CSGNGQYNEQFF.

This chain joins TRBV20-1 and TRBJ2-1; TRBD1 agrees at 7 bases. Germline CDR1 and CDR2: DFQATT and SNEGSKA (reference sequence). The ends lost 5 bases at V and 8 bases at J; junction bases unmatched: 6. The CDR3 is 12 residues long. DNA of the CDR3: TGCAGTGCTGGGGACAGTCCCGATGAGCAGTTCTTC. Protein sequence: CSAGDSPDEQFF.

The CDR3: CASRPRTGAPVGANVLTF. The DNA for the CDR3 is TGTGCCAGCAGACCTAGGACAGGGGCCCCAGTCGGGGCCAACGTCCTGACTTTC. The chain has TRBV12-3 or TRBV12-4 and TRBJ2-6; 9 bases fit TRBD1. The CDR3 is made up of 18 amino acids. J was trimmed by 4 bases and V by 6 bases; bases with no gene match: 13.

The CDR3 nucleotides are TGTGCCAGCAGTACCGAGAGGAATCAGCCCCAGCATTTT. Translated: CASSTERNQPQHF. The V gene is TRBV6-1, the J gene TRBJ1-5; D is unclear. Germline CDR1 is MNHNS and CDR2 is SASEGT. V dropped 5 bases and J dropped 4 bases, with 9 bases sitting between them. The length of the CDR3 is 13 residues.

This chain joins TRBV7-9 and TRBJ1-6, with a possible D match to TRBD1 (5 bases). The CDR3 has 14 amino acids. The V and J ends lost 5 bases and 10 bases respectively, with 15 bases between them. Germline lookup yields CDR1 SEHNR and CDR2 FQNEAQ (reference sequence). The CDR3 is CASSQGRLESPLHF. The CDR3 DNA follows: TGTGCCAGCAGCCAGGGACGACTAGAGTCACCCCTCCACTTT.

The gene calls are TRBV20-1 and TRBJ1-4; 8 bases map to TRBD1. This CDR3 has 14 residues. Germline V CDR1 and CDR2: DFQATT, SNEGSKA (reference sequence). Trimming removed 0 bases from V and 8 bases from J; junction bases left unmatched: 5. CDR3 region: CSARDPGQGEKLFF. DNA for the CDR3: TGCAGTGCTAGAGACCCTGGACAGGGCGAAAAACTGTTTTTT.

The V call is TRBV27, the J call TRBJ1-1, with a weak D call TRBD1 (6 bases). The ends were cut back, 6 bases at V and 3 bases at J, with 14 bases in the middle. The CDR3 is made up of 14 amino acids. CDR1 and CDR2 (germline): MNHEY, SMNVEV (reference sequence). The CDR3 nucleotides read TGTGCCAGCAGCTTCTCCGGGACATACACTGAAGCTTTCTTT. As protein: CASSFSGTYTEAFF.

The chain carries TRBV6-5 and TRBJ2-7; 10 nucleotides line up with TRBD1. The CDR3 covers 15 residues. Germline-derived CDR1 and CDR2 are MNHEY and SVGAGI. V lost 6 bases and J lost 3; bases outside the gene matches: 8. CDR3 DNA: TGTGCCAGCAGCCGGACAGGGGGGGAAGGCTACGAGCAGTACTTC. It is translated as CASSRTGGEGYEQYF.